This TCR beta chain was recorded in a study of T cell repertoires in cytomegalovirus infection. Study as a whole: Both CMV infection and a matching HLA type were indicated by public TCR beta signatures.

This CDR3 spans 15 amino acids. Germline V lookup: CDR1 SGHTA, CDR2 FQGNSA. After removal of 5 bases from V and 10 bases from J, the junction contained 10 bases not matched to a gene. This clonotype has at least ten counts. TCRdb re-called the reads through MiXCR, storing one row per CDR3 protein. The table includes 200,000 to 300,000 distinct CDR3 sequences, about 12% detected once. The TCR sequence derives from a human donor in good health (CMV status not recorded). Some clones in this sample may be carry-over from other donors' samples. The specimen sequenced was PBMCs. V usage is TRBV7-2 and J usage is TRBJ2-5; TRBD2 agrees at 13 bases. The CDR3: CASSETSGGPKDQYF. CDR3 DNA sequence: TGTGCCAGCAGCGAGACTAGCGGGGGGCCTAAGGACCAGTACTTC.